These T cell receptor beta chains were read from a single sample in a study of shared clonotypes between healthy human individuals. Generated by immunoSEQ multiplex PCR, the TCRdb table keeps only in-frame clones and is missing some. The sample lists over a million clones, 70% to 80% occurring once. Material: memory CD4+ T cells from PBMCs. The origin of the receptors is a man between 18 and 35 years old in good health. Some clones in this sample may be carry-over from other donors' samples. The CDR3 runs from the conserved cysteine through the conserved F or W. Fields, in order: J gene, V gene, CDR3 protein.

TRBJ2-1 TRBV7-9 CASSLNIGPILF
TRBJ2-1 TRBV7-2 CASSSSSGSFIEQFF
TRBJ1-4 TRBV6-5 CASSYLVQMEKLFF
TRBJ2-5 TRBV7-2 CASSEPPEGKTQYF
TRBJ2-1 TRBV6-1 CASSRRADQDEQFF
TRBJ2-1 TRBV28 CASTTGGLHNEQFF
TRBJ2-5 TRBV25-1 CASSPWEREQYF
TRBJ2-2 TRBV28 CASSSAEAGGASGELFF
TRBJ2-1 TRBV2 CASSESSATYNEQFF
TRBJ1-2 TRBV5-4 CASSLQGLDGYTF
TRBJ1-3 TRBV28 CASSSLGSGNTIYF
TRBJ2-7 TRBV19 CASSIRTSGRTSYEQYF
TRBJ2-2 TRBV6-6 CASSTGGRTGELFF
TRBJ1-2 TRBV29-1 CSVEGYESASNYGYTF
TRBJ2-5 TRBV9 CASSVERSETQYF
TRBJ2-7 TRBV6-6 CASKGGDEQYF
TRBJ2-1 TRBV15 CATSRNIAGGPLNEQFF
TRBJ2-1 TRBV7-9 CASSTGTGGNNEQFF
TRBJ2-7 TRBV27 CASSLIAASSYEQYF
TRBJ2-7 TRBV19 CASSYQTWDRGSREQYF
TRBJ2-5 TRBV27 CASSLLGNDILETQYF
TRBJ1-3 TRBV4-1 CASSQAGNYGNTIYF
TRBJ2-5 TRBV2 CASTPGSGETQYF
TRBJ1-2 TRBV2 CASTPVGNIYGYTF